This is a list of T cell receptor beta chains from one sample in a study of blood T cell repertoires in COVID-19. Assay used: immunoSEQ multiplex PCR; TCRdb lists only in-frame clones, some missing. The repertoire includes over 85,000 clones, around 85% of them detected once, and roughly 40% sits in the top ten. Material for sequencing was peripheral blood. The source is a man at least 80 years old with acute or convalescent COVID-19. Each CDR3 is given with its conserved first and last residue. A D gene is named only where the DNA matches it firmly. Size values are once, few and many counts, or a class for expanded clones, and some rows have none.

V gene	J gene	clone size	D gene	CDR3 DNA	CDR3 protein
TRBV5-6	TRBJ2-5	.	.	TGTGCCAGCACCCCCCGGCGGGTCCAAGAGACCCAGTACTTC	CASTPRRVQETQYF
TRBV11-2	TRBJ2-2	.	.	TGTGCCAGCAGCTTACAGAACACCGGGGAGCTGTTTTTT	CASSLQNTGELFF
TRBV30	TRBJ2-3	.	.	TGTGCCTGGAGTAAGGCCAGGGTAAGGTCGGAGAAAGATACGCAGTATTTT	CAWSKARVRSEKDTQYF
TRBV6-5	TRBJ1-6	.	.	TGTGCCAGCATTCGGCAGGGTAATTCACCCCTCCACTTT	CASIRQGNSPLHF
TRBV5-6	TRBJ2-5	.	.	TGTGCCAGTTCTCGAGGGCAATACGTGGAGACCCAGTACTTC	CASSRGQYVETQYF
TRBV27	TRBJ2-1	.	TRBD1	TGTGCCAGCAGTTCCAACAGGGGGTGGTCCTACAATGAGCAGTTCTTC	CASSSNRGWSYNEQFF
TRBV28	TRBJ2-3	.	TRBD2	TGTGCCAGCAGTCCCGAACTAGCGGATCTCACAGATACGCAGTATTTT	CASSPELADLTDTQYF
TRBV6-6	TRBJ1-5	.	.	TGTGCCAGCAGTTACTCGTCGGCAGCGAATCAGCCCCAGCATTTT	CASSYSSAANQPQHF
TRBV18	TRBJ1-2	.	.	TGTGCCAGCTCACCACTTAGGACAGACTATGGCTACACCTTC	CASSPLRTDYGYTF
TRBV7-9	TRBJ2-7	.	TRBD2	TGTGCCAGCAGCGGACTTCGGGCGGGAGACGAGCAGTACTTC	CASSGLRAGDEQYF
TRBV7-3	TRBJ2-1	.	TRBD2	TGTGCCAGCAGCCTTCGGATGGATGCGGGGGGGTACAATGAGCAGTTCTTC	CASSLRMDAGGYNEQFF
TRBV7-9	TRBJ2-6	.	.	TGTGCCAGCAGCTTAGTTGGGGCAGGGGTTCTGGGGGCCAACGTCCTGACTTTC	CASSLVGAGVLGANVLTF
TRBV27	TRBJ2-7	.	TRBD2	TGTGCCAGCAGTTTATCGGGCCTAGCGGGAGACAACGAGCAGTACTTC	CASSLSGLAGDNEQYF
TRBV4-2	TRBJ2-2	.	TRBD2	TGTGCCAGCAGCCAAGAGCCGGGGCTAGCGGGAGCCCCCGGGGAGCTGTTTTTT	CASSQEPGLAGAPGELFF
TRBV7-6	TRBJ2-2	.	.	TGTGCCAGCAGCCGTATGACCGGACAGTACGTTACCGGGGAGCTGTTTTTT	CASSRMTGQYVTGELFF
TRBV19	TRBJ2-5	.	.	TGTGCCAGTAGTAGGTCGGGACTGCCTCAAGAGACCCAGTACTTC	CASSRSGLPQETQYF
TRBV19	TRBJ1-2	.	TRBD1	TGTGCCAGTAGTACGGGAAAGGACAGGGCTGGCTACACCTTC	CASSTGKDRAGYTF
TRBV3-1/TRBV3-2	TRBJ2-4	.	TRBD1	TGTGCCAGCAGCCCCCTACAGGGGTCGGGAGCCAAAAACATTCAGTACTTC	CASSPLQGSGAKNIQYF
TRBV2	TRBJ2-7	.	.	TGTGCCAGCAGTGGTGGGCTCCTCATTTACGAGCAGTACTTC	CASSGGLLIYEQYF
TRBV3-1/TRBV3-2	TRBJ1-5	once	TRBD1	TGTGCCAGCAGCCAAGGACAGGGGAGACAGCCCCAGCATTTT	CASSQGQGRQPQHF
TRBV30	TRBJ1-2	.	.	TGTGCCTGGTTCCGACCCGGGACTCAAGGCTACACCTTC	CAWFRPGTQGYTF
TRBV6-5	TRBJ2-3	.	TRBD2	TGTGCCAGCAGCCAAACTAGCGGTAGCACAGATACGCAGTATTTT	CASSQTSGSTDTQYF
TRBV27	TRBJ2-5	.	.	TGTGCCAGCAGCCCAGGGGTTTTGAAGACCCAGTACTTC	CASSPGVLKTQYF
TRBV6-2/TRBV6-3	TRBJ2-7	.	.	TGTGCCAGCAGTCCCTGGCAGGCTCGACCCCTCGAGCAGTACTTC	CASSPWQARPLEQYF
TRBV19	TRBJ1-1	.	TRBD1	TGTGCCAGTAGTATTTGGCCAGGGGGCGGCGGCACTGAAGCTTTCTTT	CASSIWPGGGGTEAFF
TRBV27	TRBJ1-2	.	.	TGTGCCAGCAGTTTATCCCCACGGGGAGACTATGGCTACACCTTC	CASSLSPRGDYGYTF
TRBV7-3	TRBJ2-3	.	.	TGTGCCAGCAGCCATTCAGATACGCAGTATTTT	CASSHSDTQYF
TRBV7-2	TRBJ2-3	.	.	TGTGCCAGCAGCTTAACTAGATGGACAGATACGCAGTATTTT	CASSLTRWTDTQYF
TRBV7-2	TRBJ2-7	.	.	TGTGCCAGCAGCCGGGGGTCAATCGGACTTACCTACGAGCAGTACTTC	CASSRGSIGLTYEQYF
TRBV28	TRBJ1-5	.	TRBD1	TGTGCCAGCAGTGGGACAGGGACGAGCAATCAGCCCCAGCATTTT	CASSGTGTSNQPQHF
TRBV5-1	TRBJ2-1	.	TRBD2	TGCGCCAGCAGCCGCCTAGGCGGGAGTGTCTCCTACAATGAGCAGTTCTTC	CASSRLGGSVSYNEQFF
TRBV20-1	TRBJ2-1	once	.	TGCAGTGCTAGTAGGGGCGAACAGGCCTACAATGAGCAGTTCTTC	CSASRGEQAYNEQFF
TRBV30	TRBJ1-4	.	.	TGTGGTTGGGCGGGAGAGGAAAAACTGTTTTTT	CGWAGEEKLFF
TRBV5-6	TRBJ2-5	.	TRBD2	TGTGCCAGCAGCTCCACTAGCGGGGACCAAGAGACCCAGTACTTC	CASSSTSGDQETQYF
TRBV11-3	TRBJ2-2	once	.	TGTGCCAGCAGCTCCTATACCGGGGAGCTGTTTTTT	CASSSYTGELFF
TRBV29-1	TRBJ1-2	once	TRBD1	TGCAGCGTTGGGACAGGGGCTAACTATGGCTACACCTTC	CSVGTGANYGYTF
TRBV29-1	TRBJ2-7	.	.	TGCAGCGTTGAAGATCGAGGGCGAGAGCAGTACTTC	CSVEDRGREQYF
TRBV5-4	TRBJ1-1	few	TRBD1	TGTGCCAGCAGCCAGTTAACAGGGGGCCCCACTGAAGCTTTCTTT	CASSQLTGGPTEAFF
TRBV6-2/TRBV6-3	TRBJ2-3	once	TRBD1	TGTGCCAGCAGTCTCGGGACAGGGTCGGCGGATACGCAGTATTTT	CASSLGTGSADTQYF
TRBV19	TRBJ1-2	.	.	TGTGCCAGTAGACCAACTATGTTAGGGGGAAACTATGGCTACACCTTC	CASRPTMLGGNYGYTF
TRBV27	TRBJ1-6	once	.	TGTGCCAGCAGTTTCTTAAGTGCGGGATCACCCCTCCACTTT	CASSFLSAGSPLHF
TRBV30	TRBJ2-2	.	TRBD2	TGTGCCTGGTTAGCGGGGGGGGCGAACACCGGGGAGCTGTTTTTT	CAWLAGGANTGELFF
TRBV5-1	TRBJ2-3	.	.	TGCGCCAGCAGCTTGGGGCGGGGGCCCAGCACAGATACGCAGTATTTT	CASSLGRGPSTDTQYF